This TCR beta chain appears in the sequencing data of a study of blood T cell repertoires in COVID-19. Looking at the study overall: COVID-19 samples, acute and convalescent, were from the United States, Italy and Spain. The analysed material was cDNA or gDNA that came from T cells, B-cell-depleted T cells, or PBMCs.

Libraries were prepared by immunoSEQ multiplex PCR; TCRdb keeps only in-frame clonotypes and omits some of them. The sample records approximately 88,000 clones, approximately 80% being singletons. This CDR3 has 13 amino acids. Germline V gene sequence: CDR1 ENHRY, CDR2 SYGVKD. Trimming shortened V by 6 bases and J by 2 bases, and 10 bases separated the two germline ends. The V and J genes are TRBV10-3 and TRBJ1-2; D ambiguous. This TCR was sampled from a woman older than 75 with acute or convalescent COVID-19. Material for sequencing was peripheral blood. DNA for the CDR3: TGTGCCATCAGGGCAGGCCCAAACTATGGCTACACCTTC. Amino acids: CAIRAGPNYGYTF.